A selection of T cell receptor beta chains follows, all from one sample in a study of liver allograft versus peripheral blood T cells. TCRdb itself ran the reads through MiXCR, one entry per CDR3 protein. The sample holds some 9,000 distinct CDR3 sequences, 19% seen once. These receptors were collected from a human patient who had a liver transplant. Some T cells may be supplied by the graft donor. CDR3s include the opening cysteine and the closing phenylalanine or tryptophan. Each record gives: V gene, J gene, CDR3 protein.

>TRBV19|TRBJ2-6
CASSITVTVPILSANVLTF
>TRBV13|TRBJ1-1
CASSSGAEAFF
>TRBV10-3|TRBJ2-1
CAITSGIYNEQFF
>TRBV7-2|TRBJ1-1
CASSLWRGSTEAFF
>TRBV6-5|TRBJ2-1
CASSASGGAGEQFF
>TRBV6-5|TRBJ1-2
CASSYGQAGNYGYTF
>TRBV30|TRBJ1-1
CAYQGLWTEAFF
>TRBV12-3/TRBV12-4|TRBJ2-1
CASSLRVRDRVTVEQFF
>TRBV6-5|TRBJ1-4
CASSYVGSNEKLFF
>TRBV6-5|TRBJ2-2
CASSYSSGGAVTGELFF
>TRBV6-2/TRBV6-3|TRBJ2-7
CASSYRPAGSGEQYF
>TRBV5-6|TRBJ1-2
CASSLGGTGWDDGYTF
>TRBV15|TRBJ1-2
CATSIIRALNYGYTF
>TRBV30|TRBJ1-1
CAWSMEGLEAFF
>TRBV20-1|TRBJ1-1
CSATSRRSEAFF